These T cell receptor beta chains were read from a single sample in a study of patients and donors after allogeneic stem cell transplantation. Each CDR3 protein gets one entry after TCRdb re-called the RT-PCR reads with MiXCR. The repertoire includes around 200,000 distinct CDR3 sequences, more than 35% of them detected once, and roughly 11% sits in the top ten. Material: blood, either unsorted or a sorted T cell fraction (not recorded which). The origin of the receptors is a human donor who was either an allogeneic HSCT recipient or a stem cell or donor lymphocyte infusion donor (not recorded which). It is not recorded whose cells these are; they may come from a transplant donor. Each CDR3 is given with its conserved first and last residue. D genes are given only for firm matches. Size is stated for part of the rows, as once, few or many counts, or as a class when the clone is expanded.

J gene	V gene	clone size	D gene	CDR3 DNA	CDR3 protein
TRBJ2-7	TRBV4-1	.	.	TGCGCCAGCAGCCGCCAAGTGGGAACAAGGCCCTACGAGCAGTACTTC	CASSRQVGTRPYEQYF
TRBJ1-1	TRBV5-4	.	.	TGTGCCAGCAGCTTGCAGGCGGTGAACACTGAAGCTTTCTTT	CASSLQAVNTEAFF
TRBJ2-7	TRBV20-1	.	TRBD1	TGCAGTGCTACCAGGGACAGGAGACCCTACGAGCAGTACTTC	CSATRDRRPYEQYF
TRBJ2-7	TRBV13	few	.	TGTGCCAGCAGCTTAAACCTTTTCTACGAGCAGTACTTC	CASSLNLFYEQYF
TRBJ2-3	TRBV9	.	TRBD2	TGTGCCAGCAGCGTAGGACTAGCGGGGGGCACAGATACGCAGTATTTT	CASSVGLAGGTDTQYF
TRBJ2-7	TRBV30	.	.	TGTGCCTGGCGAAGTCCGGGACACTTCCCGAGGGAGCAGTACTTC	CAWRSPGHFPREQYF
TRBJ2-7	TRBV20-1	.	.	TGCAGTGCTAGCCAGGGAGCCTACGAGCAGTACTTC	CSASQGAYEQYF
TRBJ2-2	TRBV29-1	many	.	TGCAGCGTTGATGAACAAGTTACCGGGGAGCTGTTTTTT	CSVDEQVTGELFF
TRBJ1-5	TRBV6-5	few	.	TGTGCCAGCGGCTCCAGGGAGGATCAGCCCCAGCATTTT	CASGSREDQPQHF
TRBJ2-1	TRBV11-1	.	.	TGTGCCAGCAGCCGGGACCCTAAAGGCTACAATGAGCAGTTCTTC	CASSRDPKGYNEQFF
TRBJ2-5	TRBV5-5	few	.	TGTGCCAGCAGCTTAGTCAGGACAACCCGAGAGACCCAGTACTTC	CASSLVRTTRETQYF
TRBJ2-3	TRBV12-3/TRBV12-4	.	TRBD1	TGTGCCAGCAGGACAGGGTCGGGCACAGATACGCAGTATTTT	CASRTGSGTDTQYF
TRBJ1-1	TRBV28	.	.	TGTGCCAGCAGTTTCTTGACACCGAACACTGAAGCTTTCTTT	CASSFLTPNTEAFF
TRBJ1-5	TRBV20-1	.	.	TGCAGTGCTTTGACAGAGATATTATGGCCCCAGCATTTT	CSALTEILWPQHF
TRBJ1-3	TRBV4-3	few	.	TGCGCCAGCAGCCTAACCGTCTGGAGAAACACCATATATTTT	CASSLTVWRNTIYF
TRBJ2-3	TRBV6-5	once	.	TGTGCCAGCAGACGGCGGAGGGCGGCAGATACGCAGTATTTT	CASRRRRAADTQYF
TRBJ2-5	TRBV6-5	.	TRBD1	TGTGCCAGCAGTTACTCCGGACAGGAAGAGACCCAGTACTTC	CASSYSGQEETQYF
TRBJ2-2	TRBV29-1	few	TRBD1	TGCAGCGTTGGGACCGGGACAGGGCGGCCCGGGGAGCTGTTTTTT	CSVGTGTGRPGELFF
TRBJ1-2	TRBV20-1	few	.	TGCAGTGCTAGAGTGCTGCTGGACTATGGCTACACCTTC	CSARVLLDYGYTF
TRBJ1-5	TRBV5-6	few	TRBD1	TGTGCCAGCAGCCCCTGGGACAGGGACAATCAGCCCCAGCATTTT	CASSPWDRDNQPQHF
TRBJ1-1	TRBV7-9	.	.	TGTGCCAGCAGCCCTCTTCGGAGGACGGTCATGAACACTGAAGCTTTCTTT	CASSPLRRTVMNTEAFF
TRBJ1-1	TRBV5-6	few	.	TGTGCCAGCAGCTCCTATGCTGAAGCTTTCTTT	CASSSYAEAFF
TRBJ2-2	TRBV29-1	.	.	TGCAGCGCTTATAGGGGTGGCGGGGAGCTGTTTTTT	CSAYRGGGELFF
TRBJ1-1	TRBV6-5	.	TRBD1	TGTGCCAGCAGTTGGGTCCGGGACAGCGGTTTTTTGAACACTGAAGCTTTCTTT	CASSWVRDSGFLNTEAFF
TRBJ2-3	TRBV12-3/TRBV12-4	.	TRBD2	TGTGCCAGCAGTTTAAGCGGGGGGGAGGCAGATACGCAGTATTTT	CASSLSGGEADTQYF
TRBJ2-7	TRBV10-3	.	TRBD2	TGTGCCATCAGTGTAGCGGGGGGTACCTACGAGCAGTACTTC	CAISVAGGTYEQYF
TRBJ1-4	TRBV5-1	few	.	TGCGCCAGCAGGCCCGTGTGGACTAATGAAAAACTGTTTTTT	CASRPVWTNEKLFF
TRBJ1-5	TRBV5-1	.	.	TGCGCCAGCAGCTTAGGGACCGACGGCTATCAGCCCCAGCATTTT	CASSLGTDGYQPQHF